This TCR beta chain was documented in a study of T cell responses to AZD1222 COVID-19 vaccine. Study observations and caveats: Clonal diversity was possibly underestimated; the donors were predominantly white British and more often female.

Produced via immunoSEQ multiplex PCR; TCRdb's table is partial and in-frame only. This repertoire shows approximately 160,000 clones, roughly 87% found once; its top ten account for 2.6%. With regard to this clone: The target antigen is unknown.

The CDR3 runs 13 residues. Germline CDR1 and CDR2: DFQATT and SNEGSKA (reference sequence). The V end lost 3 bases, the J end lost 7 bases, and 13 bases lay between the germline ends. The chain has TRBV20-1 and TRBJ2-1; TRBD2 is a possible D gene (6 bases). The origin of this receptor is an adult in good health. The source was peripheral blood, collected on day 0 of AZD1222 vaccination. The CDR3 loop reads CSASPGLRNEQFF. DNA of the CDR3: TGCAGTGCTAGTCCGGGACTCAGAAATGAGCAGTTCTTC.